Presented here are 5 T cell receptor beta chains from one specimen sequenced in a study of T cells after yellow fever vaccination. In TCRdb, the 5' RACE reads were re-called with MiXCR into one record per CDR3 protein. The table records a few hundred thousand distinct CDR3 sequences, 10% to 15% of them present only once. Sequenced material: CD4+ T cells sorted from PBMCs, taken 45 days after the yellow fever booster vaccination. These receptors were obtained from a man aged 30 to 45 who received the YFV17D yellow fever vaccine.

This clonotype has a handful of counts. This chain uses TRBV5-1 with TRBJ2-5; D might be TRBD1 (6 bases). This CDR3 is built from 14 residues. Looked up from germline, CDR1 is SGHRS and CDR2 is YFSETQ. With 3 bases removed from V and 4 bases from J, the gap between germline ends came to 13 bases. The CDR3 loop is CASSSGAGAETQYF. The CDR3 bases are TGCGCCAGCAGCTCTGGCGCAGGGGCAGAGACCCAGTACTTC.

This clonotype showed up just a few times. This sequence joins TRBV7-2 and TRBJ2-5; TRBD1 might be the D (5 bases). This CDR3 region has 15 residues. V gave up 0 bases and J gave up 6 bases, with 14 bases separating them. In germline, CDR1 is SGHTA, CDR2 FQGNSA. CDR3 amino acids: CASSLAQGKAKTQYF. The CDR3, as DNA: TGTGCCAGCAGCTTAGCCCAGGGCAAGGCAAAGACCCAGTACTTC.

The gene calls are TRBV6-1 and TRBJ1-2; 9 positions match TRBD1. Germline assignment: CDR1 MNHNS and CDR2 SASEGT. The CDR3 covers 14 residues. The trim removed 6 bases at V and 8 bases at J, leaving 10 bases unmatched. In DNA form, the CDR3 reads TGTGCCAGCAGCATAAACAGGGGGCTTCACGGCTACACCTTC. It specifies CASSINRGLHGYTF.

This clonotype has just a few counts. The chain uses TRBV4-3 and TRBJ2-6; D remains unclear. Germline V gene data show CDR1 as LGHNA and CDR2 as YSLEER. Trimming took off 0 bases at V and 2 bases at J, with 11 bases between the two ends. The CDR3 is 17 amino acids. The CDR3 loop is CASSQEVSQAGANVLTF. In nucleotides, the CDR3 is TGCGCCAGCAGCCAAGAAGTAAGTCAGGCTGGGGCCAACGTCCTGACTTTC.

This clonotype came up a few times. V usage is TRBV2 and J usage is TRBJ2-3, with 10 bases aligning to TRBD2. J was trimmed by 2 bases and V by 8 bases; bases with no gene match: 4. Germline CDR1 SNHLY, CDR2 FYNNEI. This CDR3 comprises 14 residues. The CDR3 reads CASVLAGPTDTQYF. CDR3 bases: TGTGCCAGCGTACTAGCGGGACCCACAGATACGCAGTATTTT.